The 28 T cell receptor beta chains presented below share a single source sample, sequenced in a study of regulatory T cells in long-lasting Graves disease (dated by TCRdb to about 2021). Interpreted using the paper, the time point label stands for: persistent/refractory GD, antithyroid drugs over 5 years with positive TRAb. For both TCR sequencing and RNA sequencing, RNA was extracted from PBMCs using TRIzol. Library method: multiplex PCR. These reads were obtained on an Illumina HiSeq 4000. iRepertoire HTBI primers and Arm-PCR amplification of CDR3 regions were used to construct TCR beta libraries. Starting from the raw public reads, TCRdb applied fastp trimming at Q25, assembled clones with MiXCR and retained in-frame beta chains. Each entry is one CDR3 protein sequence, shown with its most common DNA and genes. In this sample the table shows 400,000 to 500,000 distinct CDR3 sequences, approximately 21% of which occur a single time. The top ten hold roughly 6.9% of the sample.

The source material was peripheral blood mononuclear cells (PBMCs), sampled when the disease was refractory, from a patient treated with antithyroid drugs. The receptors were gathered from a female donor with Graves disease.

This clonotype occurred many times. This rearrangement joins TRBV11-3 to TRBJ2-5; 9 bases map to TRBD2. The CDR3 extends over 17 amino acids. With 5 bases clipped from V and 0 bases from J, the junction kept 10 bases outside the gene matches. Germline CDR1 and CDR2: SGHNT and YENEEA. In DNA, the CDR3 is TGTGCCAGCAGCCCATTGGCAACTAGCGGGTACCAAGAGACCCAGTACTTC. Translating gives CASSPLATSGYQETQYF.

This clonotype appeared many times. The gene calls are TRBV12-3 or TRBV12-4 and TRBJ2-7; D may be TRBD2 (5 bases). Between the trimmed V and J ends, which lost 6 bases and 3 bases, there was a span of 12 bases. There are 13 residues in the CDR3. CDR3 sequence: CASSPGIVYEQYF. CDR3 in DNA: TGTGCCAGCAGCCCGGGAATCGTCTACGAGCAGTACTTC.

This chain links TRBV9 with TRBJ1-1, with D maybe TRBD1 (5 bases). The CDR3 is 13 amino acids. Deletions cut 3 bases from V and 3 bases from J, with 9 bases between. Per germline, CDR1 SGDLS and CDR2 YYNGEE. CDR3 loop: CASSGRVYTEAFF. The DNA of the CDR3 is TGTGCCAGCAGCGGCAGGGTGTACACTGAAGCTTTCTTT. Full variable domain (outside the CDR3, taken from reference TRBV9 and TRBJ1-1): DSGVTQTPKHLITATGQRVTLRCSPRSGDLSVYWYQQSLDQGLQFLIQYYNGEERAKGNILERFSAQQFPDLHSELNLSSLELGDSALYFCASSGRVYTEAFFGQGTRLTVV.

Regarding this clonotype: A read error may account for a junction end that differs from germline. The rearrangement joins TRBV24-1 to TRBJ2-1; the match to TRBD1 covers 8 bases. Germline assignment: CDR1 KGHDR and CDR2 SFDVKD. There are 15 residues in the CDR3. The CDR3 DNA sequence: TGTGCCACCAGTGATTTTTGGCAGGGGGCTAATGAGCAGCTCTTC. It codes for CATSDFWQGANEQLF.

This clonotype occurred a few times. The chain uses TRBV5-8 and TRBJ2-7; D is possibly TRBD2 (6 bases). CDR1 is SGHTS and CDR2 is YDEGEE in the germline V gene. The length of the CDR3 is 14 residues. The V end was cut by 3 bases, the J end by 3 bases, with 13 bases between. The DNA of the CDR3 is TGTGCCAGCAGCTGGGAGGCGGCAGACTACGAGCAGTACTTC. It codes for CASSWEAADYEQYF.

The chain carries TRBV12-3 or TRBV12-4 and TRBJ1-6; 10 nucleotides agree with TRBD1. The CDR3 consists of 15 residues. After removal of 6 bases from V and 7 bases from J, the junction contained 6 bases not matched to a gene. The CDR3 nucleotides read TGTGCCAGCAGCTCCTGGGACAGGGGCAATTCACCCCTCCACTTT. Translation: CASSSWDRGNSPLHF.

This clonotype was seen at least ten times. This chain links TRBV12-3 or TRBV12-4 with TRBJ1-1; D is unclear. V was trimmed by 5 bases and J by 4 bases, leaving 14 bases between them. The CDR3 runs to 14 residues. CDR3 nucleotide sequence: TGTGCCAGCAGTCCCCGTAGGCAGAGCACTGAAGCTTTCTTT. Amino acid sequence: CASSPRRQSTEAFF.

This clonotype was counted between two and nine times. The chain links TRBV4-2 to TRBJ2-5; 9 bases are a match to TRBD2. With V trimmed by 0 bases and J by 1 base, 0 bases remained unmatched. Germline V gene sequence: CDR1 LGHNA, CDR2 YNFKEQ. This CDR3 spans 15 amino acids. The CDR3 reads CASSQETSGQETQYF. Here the CDR3 DNA reads TGTGCCAGCAGCCAAGAGACTAGCGGCCAAGAGACCCAGTACTTC.

A remark on this clonotype: A much larger clone lies one base from this, so it may be a read error. This sequence joins TRBV10-3 and TRBJ1-4; D may be TRBD1 (5 bases). V dropped 3 bases and J dropped 8 bases, with 16 bases sitting between them. This CDR3 has 15 residues. Germline CDR1 and CDR2: ENHRY and SYGVKD. The CDR3 here is CAISERDGYLEKLFF. In DNA form, the CDR3 reads TGTGCCATCAGTGAACGGGACGGCTATTTGGAAAAACTGTTTTTT.

This clonotype was observed a handful of times. The chain employs TRBV29-1 and TRBJ1-2; the D gene is possibly TRBD1 (5 bases). This CDR3 spans 15 amino acids. Germline-derived CDR1 and CDR2 are SQVTM and ANQGSEA. Trimming took off 0 bases at V and 5 bases at J, with 16 bases between the two ends. The DNA for the CDR3 is TGCAGCGTTGAAGAGTCCGGGGGAAGAATATATGGCTACACCTTC. Its protein product is CSVEESGGRIYGYTF.

This clonotype has a handful of counts. The chain has TRBV5-1 and TRBJ2-5, with D perhaps TRBD2 (7 bases). Trimming took 6 bases from V and 5 from J, leaving 20 bases between them. Per germline, CDR1 SGHRS and CDR2 YFSETQ. The CDR3 contains 15 residues. DNA for the CDR3: TGCGCCAGCACCCCAACGGCGGGGGCCGCGGAGACCCAGTACTTC. This translates into CASTPTAGAAETQYF. The full variable domain, completed using reference TRBV5-1 and TRBJ2-5, is KAGVTQTPRYLIKTRGQQVTLSCSPISGHRSVSWYQQTPGQGLQFLFEYFSETQRNKGNFPGRFSGRQFSNSRSEMNVSTLELGDSALYLCASTPTAGAAETQYFGPGTRLLVL.

The sample holds a few counts of this clonotype. This chain links TRBV29-1 with TRBJ2-5; the match to TRBD2 covers 8 bases. Germline CDR1 reads SQVTM; CDR2 reads ANQGSEA. The V and J ends lost 3 bases and 1 base, in that order; junction bases with no gene match: 4. The CDR3 is 14 amino acids. For the CDR3, the DNA is TGCAGCGTTGACGTCGGACTAGCCCAAGAGACCCAGTACTTC. Its translation: CSVDVGLAQETQYF.

For this clonotype: A single base separates this from a much larger clone, so it may be a read error. J is TRBJ1-6 and V is TRBV6-5; TRBD1 matches 9 bases. Germline V lookup: CDR1 MNHEY, CDR2 SVGAGI. This CDR3 has 17 residues. In nucleotides, the CDR3 is TGTGCCAGCAGTTACAACACCGGGACAGGGTATAATTCATCCCTCCACTTT. Encoded protein: CASSYNTGTGYNSSLHF.

The CDR3 nucleotides are TGTGCCAGCAGCCGGACTGGACAGGGCACTAGCTCTGGAAACACCATATATTTT. This codes for CASSRTGQGTSSGNTIYF. This chain connects TRBV5-5 to TRBJ1-3; 8 bases agree with TRBD1. The CDR3 runs 18 residues. J lost 0 bases, V lost 4 bases, and 12 bases had no gene match. The germline V gene encodes CDR1 SGHKS and CDR2 YYEKEE (reference sequence).

This clonotype has a handful of counts. V usage is TRBV11-1 and J usage is TRBJ2-5; 7 bases agree with TRBD1. The germline CDR1 and CDR2 sequences are SGHAT and FQDESV (reference sequence). V shed 3 bases, J shed 5 bases, and the junction held 12 bases outside the gene matches. The CDR3 is made up of 16 amino acids. The CDR3 coding sequence is TGTGCCAGCAGCTTGTTCGAGGGGGCTATATGGGAGACCCAGTACTTC. This sequence encodes CASSLFEGAIWETQYF. Supplemented by reference TRBV11-1 and TRBJ2-5, the full variable domain reads EAEVAQSPRYKITEKSQAVAFWCDPISGHATLYWYRQILGQGPELLVQFQDESVVDDSQLPKDRFSAERLKGVDSTLKIQPAELGDSAMYLCASSLFEGAIWETQYFGPGTRLLVL.

This clonotype has more than one count but fewer than ten. The chain links TRBV15 to TRBJ1-6, with a weak D call TRBD1 (6 bases). This CDR3 is 12 amino acids long. V was cut by 7 bases and J by 14 bases, with 15 bases left in between. From germline, CDR1 is LNHNV and CDR2 YYDKDF (reference sequence). The CDR3 loop is CATTRGKEALHF. The CDR3 coding sequence is TGTGCCACCACCAGGGGCAAAGAGGCCCTCCACTTT.

This clonotype was recorded at least ten times. V gene TRBV7-9 combines with J gene TRBJ1-6; D remains unclear. This CDR3 region has 14 residues. The germline V and J ends were trimmed by 5 bases and 9 bases, with 14 bases remaining between them. Germline CDR1 and CDR2: SEHNR and FQNEAQ (reference sequence). The CDR3 DNA is TGTGCCAGCAGCCGCGAGAGGTGGAGTTCACCCCTCCACTTT. This translates into CASSRERWSSPLHF.

This rearrangement joins TRBV7-9 to TRBJ2-7; 8 bases line up with TRBD1. This CDR3 is built from 13 residues. V was pared by 5 bases and J by 6 bases, with 6 bases of the junction left unmatched. The V gene's germline CDR1 is SEHNR and CDR2 FQNEAQ (reference sequence). In DNA, the CDR3 is TGTGCCAGCAGCCCTAGGACAGGGCGCGAGCAGTACTTC. Its translation is CASSPRTGREQYF.

This clonotype showed up just a few times. The junction differs from germline at one of its ends, possibly a read error. The V and J genes are TRBV7-2 and TRBJ2-2, with 8 bases fitting TRBD1. The CDR3 is made up of 15 amino acids. Germline V gene sequence: CDR1 SGHTA, CDR2 FQGNSA. This CDR3 is CASSLSGQGTRELFF. CDR3 coding DNA: TGTGCCAGCAGCTTATCAGGACAGGGCACCAGGGAGCTGTTTTTT.

The chain recombines TRBV6-2 or TRBV6-3 with TRBJ2-7, with D maybe TRBD1 (5 bases). CDR3 length equals 13 residues. CDR1 is MNHEY, CDR2 SVGEGT, per germline. Trimming removed 6 bases at V and 2 bases at J, with 11 bases between. DNA of the CDR3: TGTGCCAGCAGGACAGTTACTACCTACGAGCAGTACTTC. Residues: CASRTVTTYEQYF.

This clonotype showed up many times. The chain combines TRBV28 with TRBJ2-7; 11 bases fit TRBD1. Trimming took 5 bases from V and 4 from J; bases not matched to a gene: 10. Germline V gene lookup returns CDR1 MDHEN and CDR2 SYDVKM. This CDR3 comprises 16 residues. The CDR3 protein is CASSNGQGAMGYEQYF. The CDR3 bases are TGTGCCAGCAGTAATGGACAGGGGGCTATGGGTTACGAGCAGTACTTC.

The sample holds many counts of this clonotype. The rearrangement uses TRBV15 and TRBJ1-1; TRBD1 matches 9 bases. V lost 0 bases, J lost 3 bases, and 2 bases stayed unmatched. This CDR3 has 15 residues. The V gene's germline CDR1 is LNHNV and CDR2 YYDKDF (reference sequence). CDR3 amino acids: CATSRDGQGYTEAFF. In DNA form, the CDR3 reads TGTGCCACCAGCAGAGATGGACAGGGGTACACTGAAGCTTTCTTT.

The rearrangement links TRBV7-9 to TRBJ1-6; D remains ambiguous. Per the germline V gene, CDR1 is SEHNR and CDR2 is FQNEAQ (reference sequence). V was cut by 1 base and J by 7 bases, with 8 bases left in between. The CDR3 sequence is 14 residues long. CDR3 region: CASSLEWMNSPLHF. Here the CDR3 DNA reads TGTGCCAGCAGCTTAGAGTGGATGAATTCACCCCTCCACTTT.

This clonotype was observed a few times. This chain uses TRBV20-1 with TRBJ2-7; tentative D call: TRBD2 (6 bases). The V end was cut by 0 bases, the J end by 0 bases, with 15 bases between. Germline-derived CDR1 and CDR2 are DFQATT and SNEGSKA (reference sequence). CDR3 length: 16 amino acids. The CDR3 region has the DNA TGCAGTGCTAGAGAAATAGTGGGGGGTCCCTCCTACGAGCAGTACTTC. Translating gives CSAREIVGGPSYEQYF.

Details on this clonotype: A far larger clone differs by one base, so this is likely a read error. J is TRBJ1-2 and V is TRBV7-2; TRBD1 matches at 12 bases. This CDR3 contains 17 residues. Germline values: CDR1 SGHTA, CDR2 FQGNSA. CDR3 sequence reads: CASSSRGQGADGYGHTF. In DNA form, the CDR3 reads TGTGCCAGCAGCTCACGGGGACAGGGGGCGGACGGCTATGGCCACACCTTC.

In its sample, this clonotype was seen many times. In DNA, the CDR3 is TGTGCCAGCACCCAAACCTCTGGGGTGAAGGGCTACACCTTC. Its translation: CASTQTSGVKGYTF. V usage is TRBV28 and J usage is TRBJ1-2; D is uncertain. Trimming removed 7 bases from V and 8 bases from J, with 20 bases in between. Germline V CDR1 and CDR2: MDHEN, SYDVKM. The CDR3 runs to 14 residues.

This chain connects TRBV20-1 to TRBJ1-5; possibly TRBD1 for D (6 bases). The CDR3 totals 16 residues. Germline loops: CDR1 DFQATT, CDR2 SNEGSKA (reference sequence). The V end was cut by 6 bases, the J end by 5 bases, with 23 bases between. CDR3 sequence: CSALETSTGIHQPQHF. CDR3 DNA: TGCAGTGCCTTGGAAACCAGTACAGGGATCCATCAGCCCCAGCATTTT.

This clonotype was recorded at least ten times. The rearrangement joins TRBV2 to TRBJ1-1, with TRBD1 matching over 8 bases. Germline V gene lookup returns CDR1 SNHLY and CDR2 FYNNEI. CDR3 size: 14 residues. Trimming cost V 3 bases and J 6 bases; bases outside gene matches: 6. CDR3 sequence reads: CASSEDRAVAEAFF. CDR3 nucleotide sequence: TGTGCCAGCAGTGAGGACAGGGCGGTGGCTGAAGCTTTCTTT.